This note documents a single T cell receptor beta chain sequence. Its antigen is not identified. Among the donors, all were Caucasian adults who lived in Nashville, Tennessee. Evenly divided among several immunoSEQ plates was the genomic DNA of each subset. The data were produced by immunoSEQ multiplex PCR, yet TCRdb's version contains in-frame clones alone and is incomplete. The data contain millions of clones, roughly 96% of them seen just once; the ten biggest clones take up 0.13%. The sample comes from a study of shared clonotypes between healthy human individuals. Germline CDR1 and CDR2: SGHTA and FQGNSA. Trimming left V 1 base short and J 8 bases short, with 17 bases between. This CDR3 has 15 residues. Study-wide points: Generation probabilities were higher for clonotypes shared across all four sorted-subset donors than for unshared ones. Among donors, clonotype sharing was expected to be affected by sequencing depth.

The clonotype was recovered from a man between 18 and 35 years old in good health. Material: naive CD4+ T cells sorted from blood. Subset noted: CD45RA+ positively selected. The chain joins TRBV7-2 to TRBJ1-2, with D unresolved. The CDR3 loop is CASSLDHGFLEGYTF. Here the CDR3 DNA reads TGTGCCAGCAGCTTAGATCACGGCTTCCTTGAAGGCTACACCTTC.